This T cell receptor beta chain came from a study of control samples from healthy donors and cancer patients. Method: immunoSEQ multiplex PCR; TCRdb's copy keeps in-frame clones and lacks some. The sample has approximately 150,000 clones; nearly 96% are singletons. Per germline, CDR1 SQVTM and CDR2 ANQGSEA. V lost 4 bases and J 3 bases, leaving 9 bases between the germline ends. This CDR3 is built from 13 residues. The rearrangement uses TRBV29-1 and TRBJ2-2; no clear D gene. The sequenced sample was blood. The source of this sequence is a woman in her twenties or thirties in good health. CDR3: CSVGLRHTGELFF. The CDR3 coding sequence is TGCAGCGTTGGCCTCCGGCACACCGGGGAGCTGTTTTTT.